This T cell receptor beta chain was recorded in a study of regulatory T cells in long-lasting Graves disease. Time point: newly diagnosed GD, antithyroid drugs for less than 3 months. The TCR library was prepared using RNA isolated from PBMCs. Construction of TCR beta libraries relied on iRepertoire HTBI primers and on Arm-PCR targeting CDR3 regions. From the multiplex PCR reads, TCRdb called clonotypes with MiXCR, one entry per CDR3 protein. The table lists fewer than 550,000 distinct CDR3 sequences, roughly 15% of them singletons. This CDR3 comprises 14 residues. V was pared by 0 bases and J by 3 bases, with 6 bases between. Per the germline V gene, CDR1 is SGHDN and CDR2 is FVKESK. On this clonotype: Its antigen remains unidentified.

Broader study findings: Clonotypes that were public and shared totalled roughly 3,000 in persistent patients versus around 970 in new patients.

This sample was shared with a second study, whose subject was T cells in Graves' hyperthyroidism and ophthalmopathy. From that paper: The study enrolled patients aged 18 to 65 with newly diagnosed hyperthyroidism of under 2 months' duration.

This chain joins TRBV14 and TRBJ2-1, with unresolved D. The TCR comes from a woman between 18 and 29 years old with Graves disease. The specimen was peripheral blood mononuclear cells (PBMCs), collected at new diagnosis, from a patient treated with antithyroid drugs. DNA for the CDR3: TGTGCCAGCAGCCAAGATTTCTTCTACAATGAGCAGTTCTTC. Amino acids: CASSQDFFYNEQFF. The whole variable domain, remainder taken from reference TRBV14 and TRBJ2-1, is EAGVTQFPSHSVIEKGQTVTLRCDPISGHDNLYWYRRVMGKEIKFLLHFVKESKQDESGMPNNRFLAERTGGTYSTLKVQPAELEDSGVYFCASSQDFFYNEQFFGPGTRLTVL.